This T cell receptor beta chain derives from a study of T cell repertoires in cytomegalovirus infection. Study-level points and caveats: The cumulative frequency of public TCR beta families distinguished individuals who carried CMV together with the relevant HLA.

TCRdb re-called the reads through MiXCR, storing one row per CDR3 protein. Of about 770,000 distinct CDR3 sequences in the sample, 29% were seen once. Worth noting for this clonotype: Its matching antigen is unknown.

This TCR was recovered from a human donor in good health (CMV status not recorded). Some clones in this sample may be carry-over from other donors' samples. This sample comprised cultured CD8+ T cells from PBMCs, obtained from culture after CMV antigen stimulation.

The CDR3 coding sequence is TGTGCCAGCAGTTTATTCTCAGGGGAAATCCGTGGCTACACCTTC. This translates into CASSLFSGEIRGYTF. The J gene is TRBJ1-2, the V gene TRBV27; a possible D gene is TRBD1 (6 bases). CDR3 length: 15 amino acids. V was clipped by 1 base and J by 7 bases, with 16 bases between them. Germline CDR1 and CDR2: MNHEY and SMNVEV (reference sequence).